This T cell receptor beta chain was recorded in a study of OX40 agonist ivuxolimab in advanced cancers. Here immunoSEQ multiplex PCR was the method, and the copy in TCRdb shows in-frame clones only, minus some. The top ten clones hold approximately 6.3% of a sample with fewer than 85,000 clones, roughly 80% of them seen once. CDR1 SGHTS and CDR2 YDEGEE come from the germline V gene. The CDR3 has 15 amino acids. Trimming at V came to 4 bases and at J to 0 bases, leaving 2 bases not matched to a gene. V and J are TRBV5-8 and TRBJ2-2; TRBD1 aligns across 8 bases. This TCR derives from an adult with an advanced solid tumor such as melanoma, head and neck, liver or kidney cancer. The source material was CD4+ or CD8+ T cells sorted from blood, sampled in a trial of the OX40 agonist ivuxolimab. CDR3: CASSQTGANTGELFF. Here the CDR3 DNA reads TGTGCCAGCAGCCAGACAGGGGCGAACACCGGGGAGCTGTTTTTT.